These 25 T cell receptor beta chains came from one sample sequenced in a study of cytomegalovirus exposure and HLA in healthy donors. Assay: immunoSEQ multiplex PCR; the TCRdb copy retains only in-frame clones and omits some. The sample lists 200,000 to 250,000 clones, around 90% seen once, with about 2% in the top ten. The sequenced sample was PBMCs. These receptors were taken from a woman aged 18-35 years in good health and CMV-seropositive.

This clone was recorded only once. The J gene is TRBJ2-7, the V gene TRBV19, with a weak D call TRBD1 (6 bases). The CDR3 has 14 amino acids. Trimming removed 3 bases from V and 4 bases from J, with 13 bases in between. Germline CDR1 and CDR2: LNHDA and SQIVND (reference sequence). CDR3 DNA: TGTGCCAGTAGTATTACGGGACAAAGTTACGAGCAGTACTTC. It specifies CASSITGQSYEQYF.

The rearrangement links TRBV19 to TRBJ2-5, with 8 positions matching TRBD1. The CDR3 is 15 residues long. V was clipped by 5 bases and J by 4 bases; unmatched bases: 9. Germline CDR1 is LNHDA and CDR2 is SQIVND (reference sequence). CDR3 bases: TGTGCCAGTAGTCTCGTTGGACAGGGACTAGAGACCCAGTACTTC. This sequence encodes CASSLVGQGLETQYF.

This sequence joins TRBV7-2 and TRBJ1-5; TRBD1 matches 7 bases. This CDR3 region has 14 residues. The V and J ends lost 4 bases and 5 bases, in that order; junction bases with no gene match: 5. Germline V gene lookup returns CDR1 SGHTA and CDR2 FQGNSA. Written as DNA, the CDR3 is TGTGCCAGCAGCTCCCGACAGGGTTATCAGCCCCAGCATTTT. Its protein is CASSSRQGYQPQHF.

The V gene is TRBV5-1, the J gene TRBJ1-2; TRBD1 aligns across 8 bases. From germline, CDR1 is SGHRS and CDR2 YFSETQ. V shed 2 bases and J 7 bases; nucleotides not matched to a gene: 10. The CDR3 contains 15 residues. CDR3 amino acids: CASSFGMDRVRGYTF. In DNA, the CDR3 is TGCGCCAGCAGCTTCGGAATGGACAGGGTGCGTGGCTACACCTTC.

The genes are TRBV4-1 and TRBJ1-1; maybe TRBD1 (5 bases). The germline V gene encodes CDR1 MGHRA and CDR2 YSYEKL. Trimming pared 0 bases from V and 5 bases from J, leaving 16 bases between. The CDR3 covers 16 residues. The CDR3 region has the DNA TGCGCCAGCAGCCAAGATGGGGCCCAGGGCTGGACTGAAGCTTTCTTT. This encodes CASSQDGAQGWTEAFF.

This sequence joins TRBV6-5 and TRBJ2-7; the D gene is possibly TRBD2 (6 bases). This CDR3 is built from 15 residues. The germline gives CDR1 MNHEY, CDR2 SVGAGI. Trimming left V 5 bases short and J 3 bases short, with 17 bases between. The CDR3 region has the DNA TGTGCCAGCAGTCCTTTTTTTCCCGGGAGCTACGAGCAGTACTTC. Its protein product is CASSPFFPGSYEQYF.

The CDR3 region has the DNA TGTGCCAGCACTCAAGGACAGGGGGGTAATGGCTACACCTTC. It translates to CASTQGQGGNGYTF. The chain uses TRBV2 and TRBJ1-2, with 10 positions matching TRBD1. V trimming: 7 bases; J trimming: 6 bases; junction bases outside the gene matches: 8. From germline, CDR1 is SNHLY and CDR2 FYNNEI. The CDR3 has 14 residues. Full variable domain (outside the CDR3, taken from reference TRBV2 and TRBJ1-2): EPEVTQTPSHQVTQMGQEVILRCVPISNHLYFYWYRQILGQKVEFLVSFYNNEISEKSEIFDDQFSVERPDGSNFTLKIRSTKLEDSAMYFCASTQGQGGNGYTFGSGTRLTVV.

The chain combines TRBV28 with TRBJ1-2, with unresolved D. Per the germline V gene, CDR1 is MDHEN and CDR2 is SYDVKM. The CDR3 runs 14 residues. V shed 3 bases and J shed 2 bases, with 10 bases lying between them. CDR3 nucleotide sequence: TGTGCCAGCAGTTTCGGGGATAAAAACTATGGCTACACCTTC. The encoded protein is CASSFGDKNYGYTF.

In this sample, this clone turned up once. The CDR3 DNA reads as TGTGCCAGCAGCTCAAACATACAGGGGGGAGAGACCCAGTACTTC. Translation gives CASSSNIQGGETQYF. The chain recombines TRBV11-2 with TRBJ2-5; 8 nucleotides match TRBD1. The CDR3 runs to 15 residues. Germline V gene lookup returns CDR1 SGHAT and CDR2 FQNNGV. V trimming: 4 bases; J trimming: 4 bases; junction bases outside the gene matches: 8.

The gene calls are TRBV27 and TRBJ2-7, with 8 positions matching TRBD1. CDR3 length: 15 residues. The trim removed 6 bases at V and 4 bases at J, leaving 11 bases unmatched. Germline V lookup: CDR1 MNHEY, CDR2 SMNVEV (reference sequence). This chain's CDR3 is CASSIGTGGGYEQYF. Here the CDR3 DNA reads TGTGCCAGCAGCATAGGGACAGGAGGAGGATACGAGCAGTACTTC.

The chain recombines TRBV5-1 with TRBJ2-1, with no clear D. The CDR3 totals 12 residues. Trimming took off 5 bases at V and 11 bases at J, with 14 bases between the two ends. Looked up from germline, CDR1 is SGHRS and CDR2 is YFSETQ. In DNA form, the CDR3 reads TGCGCCAGCAGGCAATCAAGCGAACAGCAGTTCTTC. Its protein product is CASRQSSEQQFF. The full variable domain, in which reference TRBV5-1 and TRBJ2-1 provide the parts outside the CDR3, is KAGVTQTPRYLIKTRGQQVTLSCSPISGHRSVSWYQQTPGQGLQFLFEYFSETQRNKGNFPGRFSGRQFSNSRSEMNVSTLELGDSALYLCASRQSSEQQFFGPGTRLTVL.

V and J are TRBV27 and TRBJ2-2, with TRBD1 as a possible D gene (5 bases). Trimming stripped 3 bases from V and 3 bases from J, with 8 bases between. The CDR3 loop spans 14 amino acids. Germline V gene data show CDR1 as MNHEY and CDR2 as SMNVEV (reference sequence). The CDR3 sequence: CASSFRGDTGELFF. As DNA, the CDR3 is TGTGCCAGCAGTTTTAGGGGTGACACCGGGGAGCTGTTTTTT.

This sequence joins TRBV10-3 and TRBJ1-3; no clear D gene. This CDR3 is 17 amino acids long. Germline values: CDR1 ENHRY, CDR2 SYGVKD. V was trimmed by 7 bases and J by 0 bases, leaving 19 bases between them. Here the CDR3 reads CAIKDGEGSYSGNTIYF. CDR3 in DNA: TGTGCCATCAAGGACGGGGAAGGATCTTACTCTGGAAACACCATATATTTT.

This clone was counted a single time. CDR3 sequence: CASSLLLAGSWETQYF. In nucleotides, the CDR3 is TGTGCCAGCAGCCTTCTCCTAGCGGGGAGCTGGGAGACCCAGTACTTC. The chain couples TRBV14 to TRBJ2-5; 9 bases match TRBD2. Per the germline V gene, CDR1 is SGHDN and CDR2 is FVKESK. The ends lost 4 bases at V and 5 bases at J; junction bases unmatched: 11. The CDR3 consists of 16 residues. Full variable domain (outside the CDR3, taken from reference TRBV14 and TRBJ2-5): EAGVTQFPSHSVIEKGQTVTLRCDPISGHDNLYWYRRVMGKEIKFLLHFVKESKQDESGMPNNRFLAERTGGTYSTLKVQPAELEDSGVYFCASSLLLAGSWETQYFGPGTRLLVL.

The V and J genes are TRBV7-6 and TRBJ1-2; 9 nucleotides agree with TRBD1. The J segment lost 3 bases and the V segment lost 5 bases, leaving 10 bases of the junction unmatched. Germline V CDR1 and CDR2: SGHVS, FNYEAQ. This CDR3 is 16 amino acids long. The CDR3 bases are TGTGCCAGCAGCCCCGGACCTGGACAGGGGTACTATGGCTACACCTTC. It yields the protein CASSPGPGQGYYGYTF.

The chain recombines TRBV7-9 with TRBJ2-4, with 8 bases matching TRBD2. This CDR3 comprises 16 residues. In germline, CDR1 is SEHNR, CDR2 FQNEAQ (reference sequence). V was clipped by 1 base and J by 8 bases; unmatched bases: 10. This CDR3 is CASSLVTSAQRDIQYF. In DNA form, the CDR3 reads TGTGCCAGCAGCTTAGTGACTAGCGCTCAGCGAGACATTCAGTACTTC.

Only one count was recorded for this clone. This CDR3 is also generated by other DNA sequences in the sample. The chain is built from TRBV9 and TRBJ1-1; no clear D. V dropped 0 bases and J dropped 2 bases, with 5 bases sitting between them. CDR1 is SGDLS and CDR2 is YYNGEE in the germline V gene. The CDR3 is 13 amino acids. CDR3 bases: TGTGCCAGCAGCGTAGGCAGAAACACTGAAGCTTTCTTT. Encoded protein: CASSVGRNTEAFF.

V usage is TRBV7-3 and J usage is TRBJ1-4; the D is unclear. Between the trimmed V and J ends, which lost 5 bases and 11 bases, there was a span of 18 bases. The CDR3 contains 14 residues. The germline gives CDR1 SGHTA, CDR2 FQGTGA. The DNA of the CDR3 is TGTGCCAGCAGCCCCTCGGCAGGAGGAGGGAAACTGTTTTTT. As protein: CASSPSAGGGKLFF.

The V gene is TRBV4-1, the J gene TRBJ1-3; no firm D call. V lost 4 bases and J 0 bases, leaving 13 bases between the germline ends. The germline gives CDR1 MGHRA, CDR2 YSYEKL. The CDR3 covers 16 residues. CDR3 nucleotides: TGCGCCAGCAGCCCTGGCGGAGGGCTCTCTGGAAACACCATATATTTT. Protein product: CASSPGGGLSGNTIYF.

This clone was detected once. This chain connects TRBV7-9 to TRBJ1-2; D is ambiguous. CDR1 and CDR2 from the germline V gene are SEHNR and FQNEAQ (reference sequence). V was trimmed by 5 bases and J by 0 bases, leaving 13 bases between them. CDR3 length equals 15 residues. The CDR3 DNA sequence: TGTGCCAGCAGCCCCTTTTCTATAGCTAACTATGGCTACACCTTC. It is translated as CASSPFSIANYGYTF.

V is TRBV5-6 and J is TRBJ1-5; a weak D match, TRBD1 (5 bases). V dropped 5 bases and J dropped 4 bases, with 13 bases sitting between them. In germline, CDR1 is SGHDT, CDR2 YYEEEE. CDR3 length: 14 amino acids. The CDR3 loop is CASSTTRGNQPQHF. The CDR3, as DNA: TGTGCCAGCAGTACCACCCGGGGGAATCAGCCCCAGCATTTT.

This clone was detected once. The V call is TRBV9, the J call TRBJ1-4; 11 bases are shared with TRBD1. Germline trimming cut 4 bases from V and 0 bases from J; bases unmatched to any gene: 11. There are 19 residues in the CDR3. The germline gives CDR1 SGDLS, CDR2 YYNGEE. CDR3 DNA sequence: TGTGCCAGCAGCCCCGAGGGGGACAGGGGGAGGGCAACTAATGAAAAACTGTTTTTT. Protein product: CASSPEGDRGRATNEKLFF. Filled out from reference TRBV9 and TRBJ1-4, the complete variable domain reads DSGVTQTPKHLITATGQRVTLRCSPRSGDLSVYWYQQSLDQGLQFLIQYYNGEERAKGNILERFSAQQFPDLHSELNLSSLELGDSALYFCASSPEGDRGRATNEKLFFGSGTQLSVL.

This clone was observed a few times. The CDR3 is CASSLGLRGWETQYF. The CDR3 DNA reads TGTGCCAGCAGCTTAGGACTCAGGGGGTGGGAGACCCAGTACTTC. This sequence joins TRBV5-6 and TRBJ2-5, with 7 bases fitting TRBD1. With V trimmed by 2 bases and J by 5 bases, 9 bases remained unmatched. CDR3 length: 15 amino acids. In germline, CDR1 is SGHDT, CDR2 YYEEEE.

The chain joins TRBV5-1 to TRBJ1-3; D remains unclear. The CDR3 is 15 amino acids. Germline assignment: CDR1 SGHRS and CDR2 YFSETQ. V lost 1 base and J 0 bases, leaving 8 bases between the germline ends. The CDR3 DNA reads TGCGCCAGCAGCTTGCGGGAGAACTCTGGAAACACCATATATTTT. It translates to CASSLRENSGNTIYF.

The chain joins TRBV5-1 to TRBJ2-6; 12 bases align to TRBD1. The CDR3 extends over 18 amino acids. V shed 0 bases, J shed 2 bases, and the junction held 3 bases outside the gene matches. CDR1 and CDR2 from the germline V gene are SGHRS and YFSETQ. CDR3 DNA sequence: TGCGCCAGCAGCTTGGTGGGACAGGGGGCTGCTGGGGCCAACGTCCTGACTTTC. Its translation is CASSLVGQGAAGANVLTF.